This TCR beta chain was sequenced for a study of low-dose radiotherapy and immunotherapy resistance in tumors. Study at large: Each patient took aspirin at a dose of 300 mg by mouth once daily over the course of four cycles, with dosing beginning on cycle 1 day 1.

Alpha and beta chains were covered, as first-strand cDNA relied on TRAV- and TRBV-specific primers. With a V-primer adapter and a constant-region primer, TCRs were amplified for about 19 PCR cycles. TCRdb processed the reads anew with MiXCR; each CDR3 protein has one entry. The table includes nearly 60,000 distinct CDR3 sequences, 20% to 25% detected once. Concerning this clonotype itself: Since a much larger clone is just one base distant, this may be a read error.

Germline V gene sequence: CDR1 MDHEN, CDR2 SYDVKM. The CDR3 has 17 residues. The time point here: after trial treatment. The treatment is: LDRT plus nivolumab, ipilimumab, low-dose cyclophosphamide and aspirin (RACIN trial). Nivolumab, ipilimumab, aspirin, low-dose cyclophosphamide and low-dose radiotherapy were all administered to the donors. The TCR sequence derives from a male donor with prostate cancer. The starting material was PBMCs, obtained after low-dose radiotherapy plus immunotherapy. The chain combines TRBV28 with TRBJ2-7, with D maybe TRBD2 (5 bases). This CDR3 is CTSRPPPGQEDSYEQYF. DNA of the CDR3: TGTACCAGCAGACCCCCGCCCGGGCAGGAGGACTCCTACGAGCAGTACTTC.